This TCR beta chain is from a study of blood T cell dynamics during melanoma immunotherapy. Study context: Metastatic melanoma patients received first-line pembrolizumab or nivolumab plus ipilimumab. Findings and limits, study-wide: Whether repertoire-driving clones were melanoma-specific could not be determined.

A fixed DNA input of 350 ng was used per bulk PBMC sample. Data came from immunoSEQ multiplex PCR; TCRdb stores just in-frame clones and leaves some out. The sample carries some 9,400 clones, 86% recorded once. Time point: pre-treatment baseline. At 12 weeks after first infusion, RECIST 1.1 defined response for most patients. Turning to this clone: The antigen is undetermined.

The sequenced sample was blood, obtained from a patient treated with checkpoint blockade. The TCR originated in a human donor with melanoma.

This CDR3 reads CASSAGQGAYEQYF. CDR3 sequence (DNA): TGTGCCAGCAGCGCCGGTCAGGGGGCCTACGAGCAGTACTTC. This chain links TRBV7-8 with TRBJ2-7; 7 nucleotides line up with TRBD1. V shed 5 bases, J shed 2 bases, and the junction held 6 bases outside the gene matches. This CDR3 has 14 amino acids. Germline V lookup: CDR1 SGHVS, CDR2 FQNEAQ.